Below are 19 T cell receptor beta chains sequenced from a single sample in a study of blood T cell repertoires in COVID-19. Assay used: immunoSEQ multiplex PCR; TCRdb lists only in-frame clones, some missing. The repertoire consists of about 95,000 clones, with around 87% occurring once and the leading ten covering 17%. Sequenced input: peripheral blood. The receptors derive from a human donor in a cohort sampled during active COVID-19.

The V call is TRBV27, the J call TRBJ1-4, with D possibly being TRBD1 (6 bases). The germline gives CDR1 MNHEY, CDR2 SMNVEV (reference sequence). The CDR3 runs 13 residues. V was cut by 3 bases and J by 8 bases, with 10 bases left in between. This chain's CDR3 is CASSFRTAEKLFF. CDR3 in DNA: TGTGCCAGCAGTTTCCGGACAGCCGAAAAACTGTTTTTT. The full variable domain, with the rest looked up from reference TRBV27 and TRBJ1-4, is EAQVTQNPRYLITVTGKKLTVTCSQNMNHEYMSWYRQDPGLGLRQIYYSMNVEVTDKGDVPEGYKVSRKEKRNFPLILESPSPNQTSLYFCASSFRTAEKLFFGSGTQLSVL.

This rearrangement joins TRBV9 to TRBJ2-7; 10 bases agree with TRBD2. V trimming: 0 bases; J trimming: 5 bases; junction bases outside the gene matches: 8. Germline CDR1 SGDLS, CDR2 YYNGEE. The length of the CDR3 is 16 residues. The CDR3 sequence is CASSVGGLARIDEQYF. The CDR3 DNA follows: TGTGCCAGCAGCGTAGGGGGACTAGCGAGGATTGACGAGCAGTACTTC.

This clone appeared a single time. The chain recombines TRBV6-5 with TRBJ1-2, with TRBD1 matching 7 bases. CDR3 length: 14 amino acids. V lost 5 bases and J lost 4; bases outside the gene matches: 7. Looked up from germline, CDR1 is MNHEY and CDR2 is SVGAGI. CDR3 DNA: TGTGCCAGCAGTCTAGGACAGGCCGGCTATGGCTACACCTTC. Its protein product is CASSLGQAGYGYTF.

The chain uses TRBV5-5 and TRBJ1-1; no reliable D call. The V and J ends lost 1 base and 5 bases respectively, with 6 bases between them. Germline V CDR1 and CDR2: SGHKS, YYEKEE (reference sequence). The CDR3 has 12 amino acids. This CDR3 is CASSLTTTEAFF. CDR3 in DNA: TGTGCCAGCAGCTTGACTACTACTGAAGCTTTCTTT.

The gene calls are TRBV6-6 and TRBJ2-1; the match to TRBD1 covers 7 bases. This CDR3 spans 13 amino acids. J was trimmed by 4 bases and V by 5 bases; bases with no gene match: 2. Germline V gene data show CDR1 as MNHNY and CDR2 as SVGAGI (reference sequence). The CDR3 nucleotides read TGTGCCAGCAGTCGACAGGGATACAATGAGCAGTTCTTC. Its translation: CASSRQGYNEQFF.

CDR3 DNA: TGTGCCAGCAGTTCTGGGGGCTACTATGGCTACACCTTC. This encodes CASSSGGYYGYTF. V usage is TRBV28 and J usage is TRBJ1-2; tentative D call: TRBD1 (6 bases). Trimming took off 4 bases at V and 3 bases at J, with 9 bases between the two ends. Germline CDR1 reads MDHEN; CDR2 reads SYDVKM. The CDR3 is 13 residues long.

V is TRBV7-2 and J is TRBJ1-5, with 8 bases matching TRBD1. The V segment lost 6 bases and the J segment 0 bases; nucleotides outside the gene matches: 4. Germline values: CDR1 SGHTA, CDR2 FQGNSA. CDR3 length equals 15 residues. CDR3 protein: CASSGTGYSNQPQHF. The CDR3 DNA is TGTGCCAGCAGTGGGACAGGCTATAGCAATCAGCCCCAGCATTTT. Drawing the rest from reference TRBV7-2 and TRBJ1-5, the complete variable domain is GAGVSQSPSNKVTEKGKDVELRCDPISGHTALYWYRQSLGQGLEFLIYFQGNSAPDKSGLPSDRFSAERTGGSVSTLTIQRTQQEDSAVYLCASSGTGYSNQPQHFGDGTRLSIL.

V is TRBV30 and J is TRBJ1-5, with D perhaps TRBD1 (5 bases). Trimming shortened V by 0 bases and J by 4 bases, and 13 bases separated the two germline ends. The CDR3 is made up of 15 amino acids. CDR1 and CDR2 from the germline V gene are GTSNPN and SVGIG (reference sequence). The CDR3 bases are TGTGCCTGGAGTGTAAAGGGGCGACCAAATCAGCCCCAGCATTTT. Its protein is CAWSVKGRPNQPQHF. Variable domain in full (rest from reference TRBV30 and TRBJ1-5): SQTIHQWPATLVQPVGSPLSLECTVEGTSNPNLYWYRQAAGRGLQLLFYSVGIGQISSEVPQNLSASRPQDRQFILSSKKLLLSDSGFYLCAWSVKGRPNQPQHFGDGTRLSIL.

This sequence joins TRBV19 and TRBJ2-7; 11 bases map to TRBD1. The CDR3 is 14 residues long. The germline V gene has CDR1 LNHDA and CDR2 SQIVND (reference sequence). V trimming: 4 bases; J trimming: 4 bases; junction bases outside the gene matches: 3. CDR3 sequence (DNA): TGTGCCAGTAGTACAGGGACAGGGGGATACGAGCAGTACTTC. Residues: CASSTGTGGYEQYF. The full variable domain, with the rest looked up from reference TRBV19 and TRBJ2-7, is DGGITQSPKYLFRKEGQNVTLSCEQNLNHDAMYWYRQDPGQGLRLIYYSQIVNDFQKGDIAEGYSVSREKKESFPLTVTSAQKNPTAFYLCASSTGTGGYEQYFGPGTRLTVT.

V usage is TRBV2 and J usage is TRBJ2-7; no reliable D call. The CDR3 contains 10 residues. The germline gives CDR1 SNHLY, CDR2 FYNNEI. V was pared by 6 bases and J by 7 bases, with 7 bases between. CDR3 in DNA: TGTGCCAGCAGAAAGGAGGAGCAGTACTTC. It yields the protein CASRKEEQYF.

The chain is built from TRBV13 and TRBJ2-2, with TRBD1 matching over 9 bases. The germline CDR1 and CDR2 sequences are PRHDT and FYEKMQ (reference sequence). CDR3 length: 17 residues. The J segment lost 0 bases and the V segment lost 1 base, leaving 3 bases of the junction unmatched. CDR3 in amino acids: CASSLAGQGSNTGELFF. In DNA form, the CDR3 reads TGTGCCAGCAGCTTAGCGGGACAGGGCTCGAACACCGGGGAGCTGTTTTTT.

The V call is TRBV5-5, the J call TRBJ2-1; D not certain. Germline V gene lookup returns CDR1 SGHKS and CDR2 YYEKEE (reference sequence). This CDR3 is built from 16 residues. Trimming stripped 1 base from V and 3 bases from J, with 14 bases between. The CDR3 nucleotides are TGTGCCAGCAGCTTGTTCGGCCAGGTGGGCTACAATGAGCAGTTCTTC. Translated: CASSLFGQVGYNEQFF.

This clone appeared a single time. The chain has TRBV7-9 and TRBJ2-7; 10 bases map to TRBD1. V lost 2 bases to trimming and J lost 4 bases; unmatched junction nucleotides: 5. Per the germline V gene, CDR1 is SEHNR and CDR2 is FQNEAQ (reference sequence). This CDR3 contains 15 residues. The CDR3 region is CASSLSDRGMYEQYF. Here the CDR3 DNA reads TGTGCCAGCAGCTTATCGGACAGGGGGATGTACGAGCAGTACTTC.

The chain uses TRBV9 and TRBJ2-7; D perhaps matches TRBD2 (6 bases). V was trimmed by 3 bases and J by 2 bases, leaving 15 bases between them. Germline V gene lookup returns CDR1 SGDLS and CDR2 YYNGEE. The CDR3 extends over 15 amino acids. CDR3 in DNA: TGTGCCAGCAGCGCGTATAGCGGACTAACCTACGAGCAGTACTTC. Translation gives CASSAYSGLTYEQYF.

The chain combines TRBV14 with TRBJ1-3; weak D call: TRBD1 (6 bases). Trimming left V 6 bases short and J 0 bases short, with 12 bases between. Germline assignment: CDR1 SGHDN and CDR2 FVKESK. The CDR3 sequence is 15 residues long. The CDR3 reads CASSRQARSGNTIYF. The CDR3 DNA sequence: TGTGCCAGCAGTCGACAGGCCCGCTCTGGAAACACCATATATTTT.

This chain joins TRBV24-1 and TRBJ2-3; 11 nucleotides line up with TRBD2. CDR1 is KGHDR and CDR2 is SFDVKD in the germline V gene. There are 16 residues in the CDR3. J gave up 6 bases and V 5 bases, and 9 bases lay outside the gene matches. CDR3 sequence (DNA): TGTGCCACCAGTGGATTAGCGGGGGGGGACCGGGATACGCAGTATTTT. It is translated as CATSGLAGGDRDTQYF.

In nucleotides, the CDR3 is TGTGCCAGCAGTCCCGCCCTCGGGGTAAAAGAGACCCAGTACTTC. Residues: CASSPALGVKETQYF. V is TRBV6-5 and J is TRBJ2-5; D perhaps matches TRBD2 (5 bases). V lost 5 bases to trimming and J lost 3 bases, with 16 bases between them. The CDR3 is made up of 15 amino acids. Germline V gene lookup returns CDR1 MNHEY and CDR2 SVGAGI.

This chain connects TRBV28 to TRBJ1-5; TRBD1 aligns across 9 bases. Germline V lookup: CDR1 MDHEN, CDR2 SYDVKM. This CDR3 has 15 amino acids. V lost 2 bases to trimming and J lost 2 bases; unmatched junction nucleotides: 1. The CDR3 nucleotides read TGTGCCAGCAGTTTAGGGGACAGGGGCAATCAGCCCCAGCATTTT. Protein product: CASSLGDRGNQPQHF.

The chain is built from TRBV10-3 and TRBJ1-6, with no clear D. The CDR3 covers 15 residues. Per germline, CDR1 ENHRY and CDR2 SYGVKD. The V gene lost 0 bases and the J gene lost 7 bases, with 10 bases spanning the gap. In DNA, the CDR3 is TGTGCCATCAGTGAGTCGTTAGACGGGAATTCACCCCTCCACTTT. Protein: CAISESLDGNSPLHF.